Presented here are 32 T cell receptor beta chains from one specimen sequenced in a study of Ad26.COV2.S vaccination and SARS-CoV-2 variants. The data were produced by immunoSEQ multiplex PCR, yet TCRdb's version contains in-frame clones alone and is incomplete. This table has approximately 420,000 clones, 85% to 90% appearing once. Treatment defined: over 15 received Ad26.COV2.S at low or high dose, single or two shots; a few received placebo; per-sample allocation not given. The samples date from day 63 after the first vaccine or placebo injection. Sequencing used peripheral blood, obtained in a trial of Ad26.COV2.S vaccine versus placebo. These receptors came from a person aged 18 to 65 who received the Ad26.COV2.S COVID-19 vaccine or a placebo.

The rearrangement links TRBV25-1 to TRBJ1-6, with D unclear. This CDR3 is 14 amino acids long. The ends were cut back, 2 bases at V and 12 bases at J, with 14 bases in the middle. The germline V gene encodes CDR1 MGHDK and CDR2 SYGVNS. CDR3 amino acids: CASSEAGSPGPLHF. In DNA, the CDR3 is TGTGCCAGCAGTGAAGCGGGCAGTCCCGGACCCCTCCACTTT.

This sequence joins TRBV7-2 and TRBJ2-7; D is possibly TRBD2 (6 bases). The V end was cut by 1 base, the J end by 2 bases, with 18 bases between. The CDR3 runs to 17 residues. Germline CDR1 and CDR2: SGHTA and FQGNSA. CDR3 amino acids: CASSLGDLAADAYEQYF. The CDR3, as DNA: TGTGCCAGCAGCTTAGGGGATTTAGCGGCGGACGCCTACGAGCAGTACTTC.

V gene TRBV11-2 combines with J gene TRBJ2-5; 10 nucleotides line up with TRBD1. The CDR3 spans 16 residues. Germline V lookup: CDR1 SGHAT, CDR2 FQNNGV. V shed 2 bases, J shed 5 bases, and the junction held 8 bases outside the gene matches. Written as DNA, the CDR3 is TGTGCCAGCAGCTTAAGGTTGGGACAGGGGCAGGAGACCCAGTACTTC. Protein: CASSLRLGQGQETQYF.

The chain joins TRBV11-3 to TRBJ2-1; D remains unclear. Trimming took off 2 bases at V and 0 bases at J, with 5 bases between the two ends. This CDR3 has 14 amino acids. The germline CDR1 and CDR2 sequences are SGHNT and YENEEA. This chain's CDR3 is CASSLIGSYNEQFF. The CDR3 DNA is TGTGCCAGCAGCTTAATCGGCTCCTACAATGAGCAGTTCTTC. The complete variable domain, with remaining parts taken from reference TRBV11-3 and TRBJ2-1, reads EAGVVQSPRYKIIEKKQPVAFWCNPISGHNTLYWYLQNLGQGPELLIRYENEEAVDDSQLPKDRFSAERLKGVDSTLKIQPAELGDSAVYLCASSLIGSYNEQFFGPGTRLTVL.

The CDR3 region has the DNA TGCAGTGCTAGTGACAGGAGACCCACTGAAGCTTTCTTT. Residues: CSASDRRPTEAFF. J is TRBJ1-1 and V is TRBV20-1; a weak D match, TRBD1 (6 bases). Germline-derived CDR1 and CDR2 are DFQATT and SNEGSKA (reference sequence). The CDR3 is made up of 13 amino acids. V was pared by 3 bases and J by 4 bases, with 12 bases between.

The gene calls are TRBV30 and TRBJ2-7, with TRBD1 identical over 7 bases. This CDR3 is 16 amino acids long. V lost 2 bases to trimming and J lost 7 bases; unmatched junction nucleotides: 17. Germline values: CDR1 GTSNPN, CDR2 SVGIG (reference sequence). The CDR3 sequence is CAWSRGRGTFREEQYF. The DNA of the CDR3 is TGTGCCTGGAGTCGGGGCAGGGGGACATTTCGGGAAGAGCAGTACTTC.

V usage is TRBV18 and J usage is TRBJ1-1, with D perhaps TRBD1 (5 bases). Between the trimmed V and J ends, which lost 6 bases and 1 base, there was a span of 9 bases. CDR1 and CDR2 from the germline V gene are KGHSH and LQKENI. The CDR3 runs 13 residues. The CDR3 region has the DNA TGTGCCAGCTCTCAAACAGGGAACACTGAAGCTTTCTTT. It yields the protein CASSQTGNTEAFF.

The chain is built from TRBV2 and TRBJ2-3, with D uncertain. Trimming stripped 1 base from V and 8 bases from J, with 1 base between. Germline V gene lookup returns CDR1 SNHLY and CDR2 FYNNEI. CDR3 length equals 10 residues. The CDR3 DNA follows: TGTGCCAGCAGTGAAGGTACGCAGTATTTT. Its protein product is CASSEGTQYF.

This chain joins TRBV18 and TRBJ2-3; perhaps D is TRBD1 or TRBD2 (6 bases each). The CDR3 extends over 15 amino acids. With 2 bases removed from V and 1 base from J, the gap between germline ends came to 10 bases. Germline CDR1 is KGHSH and CDR2 is LQKENI. The CDR3 here is CASSPAGGGTDTQYF. For the CDR3, the DNA is TGTGCCAGCTCACCAGCCGGGGGCGGCACAGATACGCAGTATTTT.

The chain recombines TRBV5-1 with TRBJ2-3; 8 bases agree with TRBD2. Germline CDR1 reads SGHRS; CDR2 reads YFSETQ. The J segment lost 6 bases and the V segment lost 0 bases, leaving 6 bases of the junction unmatched. The CDR3 sequence is 15 residues long. CDR3 sequence: CASSLAGGLGDTQYF. The CDR3, as DNA: TGCGCCAGCAGCTTGGCGGGGGGGCTCGGGGATACGCAGTATTTT.

V gene TRBV19 combines with J gene TRBJ1-4, with 7 bases matching TRBD1. Germline V gene lookup returns CDR1 LNHDA and CDR2 SQIVND (reference sequence). The V gene end was trimmed by 1 base and the J gene end by 6 bases; junction bases not matched to a gene: 5. CDR3 length: 15 amino acids. The CDR3 bases are TGTGCCAGTAGTATAGTCGGGACAGCCGATGAAAAACTGTTTTTT. It encodes CASSIVGTADEKLFF.

The rearrangement joins TRBV6-1 to TRBJ2-5, with TRBD2 matching over 15 bases. The germline gives CDR1 MNHNS, CDR2 SASEGT. The CDR3 runs to 16 residues. The J segment lost 5 bases and the V segment lost 3 bases, leaving 4 bases of the junction unmatched. CDR3 DNA: TGTGCCAGCAGTGACCTCGGACTAGCGGGGGGGGAGACCCAGTACTTC. Amino acids: CASSDLGLAGGETQYF.

The chain carries TRBV7-6 and TRBJ1-1; D remains unclear. The CDR3 contains 14 residues. The ends were cut back, 5 bases at V and 2 bases at J, with 12 bases in the middle. The V gene's germline CDR1 is SGHVS and CDR2 FNYEAQ. The CDR3, as DNA: TGTGCCAGCAGCCCGTCAAGCAGAAACACTGAAGCTTTCTTT. As protein: CASSPSSRNTEAFF.

The chain joins TRBV7-8 to TRBJ1-1; D is undetermined. CDR1 is SGHVS and CDR2 is FQNEAQ in the germline V gene. The CDR3 runs to 14 residues. The V gene lost 5 bases and the J gene lost 0 bases, with 10 bases spanning the gap. Here the CDR3 reads CASSPGRLNTEAFF. The CDR3 DNA is TGTGCCAGCAGCCCCGGGAGATTGAACACTGAAGCTTTCTTT.

A remark on this clone: Other DNA sequences in this specimen translate into the identical CDR3. The chain joins TRBV9 to TRBJ2-5, with D uncertain. Germline V gene lookup returns CDR1 SGDLS and CDR2 YYNGEE. Trimming cost V 1 base and J 1 base, with 8 bases left between them. The CDR3 contains 14 residues. The CDR3, as DNA: TGTGCCAGCAGCGTACCGGGTGCCCAAGAGACCCAGTACTTC. This encodes CASSVPGAQETQYF.

The chain carries TRBV11-1 and TRBJ2-7, with D tentatively TRBD1 (5 bases). This CDR3 has 13 amino acids. Trimming cost V 5 bases and J 4 bases, with 12 bases left between them. CDR1 and CDR2 (germline): SGHAT, FQDESV (reference sequence). The CDR3 reads CASSGRDRYEQYF. CDR3 in DNA: TGTGCCAGCAGCGGCAGGGATAGGTACGAGCAGTACTTC.

This clone is a singleton in its sample. The rearrangement joins TRBV2 to TRBJ1-2; D is unclear. This CDR3 region has 12 residues. Trimming shortened V by 6 bases and J by 8 bases, and 13 bases separated the two germline ends. Germline-derived CDR1 and CDR2 are SNHLY and FYNNEI. The CDR3, as DNA: TGTGCCAGCAGGGAGACATCTAGGGGCTACACCTTC. It is translated as CASRETSRGYTF.

J is TRBJ1-4 and V is TRBV25-1; D not certain. V was cut by 2 bases and J by 0 bases, with 4 bases left in between. The CDR3 spans 14 residues. Germline lookup yields CDR1 MGHDK and CDR2 SYGVNS. CDR3 coding DNA: TGTGCCAGCAGTGAACAAGCAACTAATGAAAAACTGTTTTTT. Translating it yields CASSEQATNEKLFF. Full variable domain (missing parts from reference TRBV25-1 and TRBJ1-4): EADIYQTPRYLVIGTGKKITLECSQTMGHDKMYWYQQDPGMELHLIHYSYGVNSTEKGDLSSESTVSRIRTEHFPLTLESARPSHTSQYLCASSEQATNEKLFFGSGTQLSVL.

The chain employs TRBV27 and TRBJ1-6, with 10 bases that match TRBD1. Germline-derived CDR1 and CDR2 are MNHEY and SMNVEV (reference sequence). After removal of 4 bases from V and 6 bases from J, the junction contained 12 bases not matched to a gene. The CDR3 has 18 residues. The CDR3 sequence: CASSSLYRDRGFNSPLHF. In DNA form, the CDR3 reads TGTGCCAGCAGTTCCCTTTATCGGGACAGGGGATTTAATTCACCCCTCCACTTT.

The chain has TRBV10-3 and TRBJ1-1, with unresolved D. V dropped 4 bases and J dropped 0 bases, with 9 bases sitting between them. The CDR3 covers 14 residues. The V gene's germline CDR1 is ENHRY and CDR2 SYGVKD. The CDR3, as DNA: TGTGCCATCAGTGCGACGGAAATGAACACTGAAGCTTTCTTT. It translates to CAISATEMNTEAFF.

This clone was counted once. The genes are TRBV29-1 and TRBJ2-5, with 8 nucleotides matching TRBD1. This CDR3 has 12 residues. CDR1 and CDR2 (germline): SQVTM, ANQGSEA. V was pared by 7 bases and J by 5 bases, with 6 bases of the junction left unmatched. The CDR3, as DNA: TGCAGCGACGGACAGGGTGGGGAGACCCAGTACTTC. Translating it yields CSDGQGGETQYF.

The chain carries TRBV18 and TRBJ2-1, with 7 nucleotides matching TRBD2. With V trimmed by 4 bases and J by 2 bases, 2 bases remained unmatched. The germline V gene encodes CDR1 KGHSH and CDR2 LQKENI. This CDR3 comprises 14 residues. The CDR3 spells CASSQTSTYNEQFF. As DNA, the CDR3 is TGTGCCAGCTCACAGACTAGCACCTACAATGAGCAGTTCTTC. Supplemented by reference TRBV18 and TRBJ2-1, the full variable domain reads NAGVMQNPRHLVRRRGQEARLRCSPMKGHSHVYWYRQLPEEGLKFMVYLQKENIIDESGMPKERFSAEFPKEGPSILRIQQVVRGDSAAYFCASSQTSTYNEQFFGPGTRLTVL.

This clone was counted a few times. The genes are TRBV28 and TRBJ1-6, with D possibly matching TRBD1 (5 bases). The V gene's germline CDR1 is MDHEN and CDR2 SYDVKM. There are 17 residues in the CDR3. V lost 2 bases, J lost 5 bases, and 16 bases lay in between. This CDR3 reads CASSLGDLRHNNSPLHF. The CDR3 DNA reads as TGTGCCAGCAGTTTAGGGGACCTACGGCATAATAATTCACCCCTCCACTTT.

The chain recombines TRBV11-2 with TRBJ2-7; TRBD2 agrees at 7 bases. The CDR3 spans 15 residues. Germline CDR1 SGHAT, CDR2 FQNNGV. Trimming cost V 5 bases and J 0 bases; bases outside gene matches: 7. For the CDR3, the DNA is TGTGCCAGCAGCCTCGGGGGAGGGCCCTCCTACGAGCAGTACTTC. Encoded protein: CASSLGGGPSYEQYF. The entire variable domain, with the rest obtained from reference TRBV11-2 and TRBJ2-7, is as follows: EAGVAQSPRYKIIEKRQSVAFWCNPISGHATLYWYQQILGQGPKLLIQFQNNGVVDDSQLPKDRFSAERLKGVDSTLKIQPAKLEDSAVYLCASSLGGGPSYEQYFGPGTRLTVT.

The rearrangement joins TRBV11-2 to TRBJ2-1; 7 bases map to TRBD2. The CDR3 covers 15 residues. Trimming at V came to 1 base and at J to 5 bases, leaving 5 bases not matched to a gene. CDR1 and CDR2 from the germline V gene are SGHAT and FQNNGV. CDR3: CASSLGAGVNNEQFF. The DNA of the CDR3 is TGTGCCAGCAGCTTAGGGGCGGGGGTGAACAATGAGCAGTTCTTC.

The chain carries TRBV5-1 and TRBJ2-7, with D perhaps TRBD1 (6 bases). The V end was cut by 0 bases, the J end by 2 bases, with 9 bases between. The V gene's germline CDR1 is SGHRS and CDR2 YFSETQ. The length of the CDR3 is 14 residues. The CDR3, as DNA: TGCGCCAGCAGCTTGGTGGGGACAACCTACGAGCAGTACTTC. Protein product: CASSLVGTTYEQYF.

This chain uses TRBV28 with TRBJ1-2, with 7 bases that match TRBD1. Germline trimming cut 5 bases from V and 8 bases from J; bases unmatched to any gene: 5. The CDR3 runs 12 residues. Germline V CDR1 and CDR2: MDHEN, SYDVKM. CDR3 bases: TGTGCCAGCAGTGACAGGGTTGTCGGCTACACCTTC. It is translated as CASSDRVVGYTF.

Comment on this clone: The CDR3 does not end in the conserved phenylalanine or tryptophan, so this is likely a read error. Because the CDR3's place on the DNA is in doubt, the DNA is left out and the CDR3 is given as listed by TCRdb. J is TRBJ1-3 and V is TRBV5-3; the table assigns TRBD1, which was not confirmed against the DNA. TRBV5-3 is labeled an ORF, and its function is uncertain. The CDR3 sequence runs 13 residues, both termini included. CDR3 amino acids: CARSSAFSGTAME.

This rearrangement joins TRBV11-2 to TRBJ2-1; D is tentatively TRBD1 or TRBD2 (5 bases each). Trimming took 5 bases from V and 4 from J, leaving 21 bases between them. The V gene's germline CDR1 is SGHAT and CDR2 FQNNGV. The CDR3 runs 17 residues. CDR3 coding DNA: TGTGCCAGCAGCATCCCGGGACGAATTTCCCAGTACAATGAGCAGTTCTTC. Protein product: CASSIPGRISQYNEQFF.

V is TRBV6-1 and J is TRBJ2-1; the match to TRBD2 covers 10 bases. This CDR3 contains 17 residues. The germline V gene has CDR1 MNHNS and CDR2 SASEGT. Trimming took 0 bases from V and 7 from J; bases not matched to a gene: 9. CDR3 residues: CASSEAPAGGLMNEQFF. In nucleotides, the CDR3 is TGTGCCAGCAGTGAAGCGCCAGCGGGGGGGCTAATGAATGAGCAGTTCTTC.

The chain's CDR3 is CASSLDGMRSNQPQHF. In DNA form, the CDR3 reads TGTGCCAGCAGCTTGGACGGGATGCGGAGCAATCAGCCCCAGCATTTT. V usage is TRBV5-6 and J usage is TRBJ1-5; D gene unclear. Trimming took 0 bases from V and 1 from J, leaving 11 bases between them. Germline CDR1 reads SGHDT; CDR2 reads YYEEEE. This CDR3 comprises 16 residues.

This chain connects TRBV2 to TRBJ2-6; D might be TRBD1 (6 bases). Germline assignment: CDR1 SNHLY and CDR2 FYNNEI. Trimming stripped 4 bases from V and 0 bases from J, with 13 bases between. CDR3 length equals 17 residues. CDR3 sequence (DNA): TGTGCCAGCAGTGCGACAGGTGATATCTCTGGGGCCAACGTCCTGACTTTC. This encodes CASSATGDISGANVLTF. The full variable domain, rest sourced from reference TRBV2 and TRBJ2-6, is EPEVTQTPSHQVTQMGQEVILRCVPISNHLYFYWYRQILGQKVEFLVSFYNNEISEKSEIFDDQFSVERPDGSNFTLKIRSTKLEDSAMYFCASSATGDISGANVLTFGAGSRLTVL.